This passage covers 20 T cell receptor beta chains from one sample sequenced in a study of shared T cell receptors in the human thymus. The protocol was immunoSEQ multiplex PCR, while the TCRdb copy is restricted to in-frame clones and leaves out a portion. This sample has 640,000 or so clones, with over 75% found just once. These data were also filed under a second study, of human thymus T cells.

Sequences were obtained from thymocytes. These receptors all stem from a boy younger than two with a congenital heart defect.

As regards this clone: The sample carries other DNA sequences with the same CDR3. J is TRBJ1-6 and V is TRBV6-1, with D tentatively TRBD1 (6 bases). Trimming stripped 3 bases from V and 13 bases from J, with 16 bases between. CDR3 length: 14 residues. Per the germline V gene, CDR1 is MNHNS and CDR2 is SASEGT. The DNA of the CDR3 is TGTGCCAGCAGTGACCCGGGACATACTTCCCCCCTCCACTTT. Its translation: CASSDPGHTSPLHF.

J is TRBJ2-1 and V is TRBV9; TRBD2 matches 11 bases. Germline CDR1 reads SGDLS; CDR2 reads YYNGEE. The CDR3 covers 15 residues. With V trimmed by 2 bases and J by 6 bases, 4 bases remained unmatched. The CDR3 is CASSVTSGESNEQFF. DNA for the CDR3: TGTGCCAGCAGCGTGACTAGCGGGGAGTCCAATGAGCAGTTCTTC.

The chain links TRBV5-1 to TRBJ2-7; D gene uncertain. This CDR3 has 17 residues. The germline V gene encodes CDR1 SGHRS and CDR2 YFSETQ. V lost 4 bases, J lost 0 bases, and 20 bases lay in between. The CDR3 DNA reads as TGCGCCAGCAGCCAACTAACTTACAACGACCTCTCCTACGAGCAGTACTTC. Protein sequence: CASSQLTYNDLSYEQYF. Variable domain in full (rest from reference TRBV5-1 and TRBJ2-7): KAGVTQTPRYLIKTRGQQVTLSCSPISGHRSVSWYQQTPGQGLQFLFEYFSETQRNKGNFPGRFSGRQFSNSRSEMNVSTLELGDSALYLCASSQLTYNDLSYEQYFGPGTRLTVT.

The chain employs TRBV10-3 and TRBJ2-7, with D perhaps TRBD2 (5 bases). CDR3 length: 13 amino acids. V gave up 7 bases and J gave up 10 bases, with 20 bases separating them. CDR1 is ENHRY and CDR2 is SYGVKD in the germline V gene. The DNA for the CDR3 is TGTGCCATCAACACGGGAATAAGAGTCGAACAGTACTTC. It is translated as CAINTGIRVEQYF.

V usage is TRBV19 and J usage is TRBJ2-3; maybe TRBD2 (6 bases). CDR1 is LNHDA and CDR2 is SQIVND in the germline V gene (reference sequence). The CDR3 has 16 amino acids. The ends were cut back, 5 bases at V and 5 bases at J, with 20 bases in the middle. The CDR3 region has the DNA TGTGCCAGTAGTCCATATATGCTGTACGGGAGAGATACGCAGTATTTT. This translates into CASSPYMLYGRDTQYF.

The J gene is TRBJ2-1, the V gene TRBV14; D might be TRBD2 (6 bases). Trimming cost V 0 bases and J 8 bases, with 17 bases left between them. The CDR3 length is 16 residues. CDR1 is SGHDN, CDR2 FVKESK, per germline. The CDR3 DNA follows: TGTGCCAGCAGCCAAGATTCCCGGGGGACCTTAGATGAGCAGTTCTTC. Its protein product is CASSQDSRGTLDEQFF.

V usage is TRBV6-5 and J usage is TRBJ1-4; 7 bases fit TRBD1. Germline values: CDR1 MNHEY, CDR2 SVGAGI. The CDR3 runs 14 residues. Trimming removed 8 bases from V and 7 bases from J; junction bases left unmatched: 10. CDR3 sequence (DNA): TGTGCCAGCGGGAGGAGGGGGCGGGCTGAAAAACTGTTTTTT. This codes for CASGRRGRAEKLFF.

The chain joins TRBV7-2 to TRBJ2-7; 9 bases are a match to TRBD2. The junction had 10 bases not matched to a gene; V was cut back by 5 bases and J by 5 bases. CDR1 and CDR2 (germline): SGHTA, FQGNSA. The CDR3 length is 15 residues. The CDR3 sequence: CASSPPLAGPHEQYF. CDR3 DNA sequence: TGTGCCAGCAGCCCACCCCTAGCGGGGCCCCACGAGCAGTACTTC.

Concerning this clone: A read error is likely, as this CDR3 ends without the conserved phenylalanine or tryptophan. This chain joins TRBV9 and TRBJ2-7; TRBD1 matches at 8 bases. J lost 0 bases, V lost 0 bases, and 2 bases had no gene match. CDR3 length equals 15 residues. The germline V gene has CDR1 SGDLS and CDR2 YYNGEE. CDR3 bases: TGTGCCAGCAGCGTAGGTGGGACAGGCTCCTACGAGCAGTACCTC. Protein sequence: CASSVGGTGSYEQYL.

J is TRBJ2-7 and V is TRBV5-1; the D gene is possibly TRBD1 (6 bases). From germline, CDR1 is SGHRS and CDR2 YFSETQ. The CDR3 totals 13 residues. Trimming pared 0 bases from V and 5 bases from J, leaving 9 bases between. This chain's CDR3 is CASSLVRGHEQYF. The CDR3 DNA reads TGCGCCAGCAGCTTGGTCAGGGGCCACGAGCAGTACTTC.

The J gene is TRBJ1-3, the V gene TRBV19; D remains ambiguous. From germline, CDR1 is LNHDA and CDR2 SQIVND (reference sequence). V was shortened by 0 bases and J by 0 bases, with 18 bases between the two germline ends. The CDR3 has 19 residues. The CDR3 nucleotides read TGTGCCAGTAGTATAGATCAAGGTCTGGAGGGAAGCTCTGGAAACACCATATATTTT. This codes for CASSIDQGLEGSSGNTIYF.

The chain joins TRBV6-5 to TRBJ1-6; weak D call: TRBD1 (5 bases). There are 14 residues in the CDR3. V was trimmed by 7 bases and J by 6 bases, leaving 13 bases between them. Per germline, CDR1 MNHEY and CDR2 SVGAGI. The CDR3 DNA reads TGTGCCAGCACGCGATTGGGGCCTAATTCACCCCTCCACTTT. It yields the protein CASTRLGPNSPLHF.

The chain links TRBV4-2 to TRBJ2-2; 9 nucleotides match TRBD2. CDR3 size: 15 residues. The germline CDR1 and CDR2 sequences are LGHNA and YNFKEQ. Trimming at V came to 1 base and at J to 7 bases, leaving 4 bases not matched to a gene. Here the CDR3 DNA reads TGTGCCAGCAGCCAAGGCGGGGGGGCCAACGGGGAGCTGTTTTTT. Translating it yields CASSQGGGANGELFF.

The J gene is TRBJ2-3, the V gene TRBV6-4; tentatively, D is TRBD2 (6 bases). The CDR3 has 16 residues. Between the trimmed V and J ends, which lost 4 bases and 0 bases, there was a span of 14 bases. From germline, CDR1 is MRHNA and CDR2 SNTAGT. The CDR3 is CASSADRTNSTDTQYF. DNA for the CDR3: TGTGCCAGCAGTGCAGATAGGACTAATAGCACAGATACGCAGTATTTT.

The chain is built from TRBV5-1 and TRBJ2-3; 7 bases are a match to TRBD2. Germline CDR1 reads SGHRS; CDR2 reads YFSETQ. This CDR3 contains 14 residues. With 7 bases clipped from V and 0 bases from J, the junction kept 5 bases outside the gene matches. The CDR3 nucleotides read TGCGCCAGCCGATCGCGGGGGAGCACAGATACGCAGTATTTT. This sequence encodes CASRSRGSTDTQYF.

The rearrangement links TRBV11-3 to TRBJ2-3; tentative D call: TRBD2 (6 bases). CDR3 size: 15 residues. Germline V gene data show CDR1 as SGHNT and CDR2 as YENEEA. V was clipped by 5 bases and J by 6 bases, with 18 bases between them. CDR3 in amino acids: CASSHLPGGVDTQYF. The CDR3 bases are TGTGCCAGCAGCCATTTGCCAGGAGGGGTGGATACGCAGTATTTT.

About this clone: Other nucleotide sequences from this sample produce the same CDR3. The gene calls are TRBV28 and TRBJ1-1; tentatively, D is TRBD1 (5 bases). Between the trimmed V and J ends, which lost 5 bases and 4 bases, there was a span of 5 bases. Germline values: CDR1 MDHEN, CDR2 SYDVKM. This CDR3 spans 11 amino acids. The CDR3 nucleotides are TGTGCCAGCAGTGGGGCCACTGAAGCTTTCTTT. This translates into CASSGATEAFF.

The rearrangement uses TRBV6-4 and TRBJ2-1; D is uncertain. There are 12 residues in the CDR3. Trimming took 6 bases from V and 7 from J, leaving 10 bases between them. Per germline, CDR1 MRHNA and CDR2 SNTAGT. The CDR3 coding sequence is TGTGCCAGCAGCAATGACTGGAATGAGCAGTTCTTC. This encodes CASSNDWNEQFF.

The J gene is TRBJ2-7, the V gene TRBV5-1; possibly TRBD1 for D (5 bases). Germline V gene sequence: CDR1 SGHRS, CDR2 YFSETQ. The CDR3 loop spans 16 amino acids. The V and J ends lost 0 bases and 6 bases respectively, with 19 bases between them. Written as DNA, the CDR3 is TGCGCCAGCAGCTTGGGACAGCCCCGCGTCGTATGCGAGCAGTACTTC. Translating it yields CASSLGQPRVVCEQYF.

The genes are TRBV5-1 and TRBJ2-1; 11 bases align to TRBD1. Trimming took 4 bases from V and 0 from J; bases not matched to a gene: 3. The CDR3 has 16 amino acids. Germline V CDR1 and CDR2: SGHRS, YFSETQ. CDR3: CASSVGTGGSYNEQFF. As DNA, the CDR3 is TGCGCCAGCAGCGTCGGGACAGGGGGCTCCTACAATGAGCAGTTCTTC.